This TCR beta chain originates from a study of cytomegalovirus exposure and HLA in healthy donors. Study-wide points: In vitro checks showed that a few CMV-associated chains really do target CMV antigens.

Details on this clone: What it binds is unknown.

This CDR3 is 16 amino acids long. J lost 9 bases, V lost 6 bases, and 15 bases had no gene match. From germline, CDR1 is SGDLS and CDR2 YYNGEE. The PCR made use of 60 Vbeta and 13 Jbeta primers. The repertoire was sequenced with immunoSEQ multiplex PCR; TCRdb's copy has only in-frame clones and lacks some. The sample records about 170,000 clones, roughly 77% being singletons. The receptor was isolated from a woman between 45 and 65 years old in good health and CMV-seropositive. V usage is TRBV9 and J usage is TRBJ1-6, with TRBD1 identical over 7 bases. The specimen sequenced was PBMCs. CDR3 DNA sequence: TGTGCCAGCAACCCACACGCCGGGACAGCCGCTTCACCCCTCCACTTT. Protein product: CASNPHAGTAASPLHF.